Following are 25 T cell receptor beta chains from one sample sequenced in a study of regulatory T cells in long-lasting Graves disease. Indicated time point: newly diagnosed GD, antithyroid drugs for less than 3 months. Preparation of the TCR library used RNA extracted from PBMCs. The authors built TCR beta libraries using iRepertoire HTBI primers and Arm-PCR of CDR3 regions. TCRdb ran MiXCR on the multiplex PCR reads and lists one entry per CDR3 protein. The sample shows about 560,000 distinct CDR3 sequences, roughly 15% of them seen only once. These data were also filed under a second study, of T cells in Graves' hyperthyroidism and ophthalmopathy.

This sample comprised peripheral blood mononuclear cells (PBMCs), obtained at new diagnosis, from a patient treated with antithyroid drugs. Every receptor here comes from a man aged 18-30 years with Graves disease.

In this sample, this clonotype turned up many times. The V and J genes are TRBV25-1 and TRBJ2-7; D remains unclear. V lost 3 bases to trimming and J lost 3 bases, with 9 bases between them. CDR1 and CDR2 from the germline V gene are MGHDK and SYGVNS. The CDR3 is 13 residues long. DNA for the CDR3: TGTGCCAGCAGTGACCGCTGGAACTACGAGCAGTACTTC. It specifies CASSDRWNYEQYF.

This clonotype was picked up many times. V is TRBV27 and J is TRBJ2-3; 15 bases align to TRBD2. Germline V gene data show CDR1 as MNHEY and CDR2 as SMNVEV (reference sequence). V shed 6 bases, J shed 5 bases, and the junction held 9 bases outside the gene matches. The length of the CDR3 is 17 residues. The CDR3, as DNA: TGTGCCAGCAGCTCGCCCGGGACTAGCGGGAGGATAGATACGCAGTATTTT. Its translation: CASSSPGTSGRIDTQYF.

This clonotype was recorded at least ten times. CDR3 DNA sequence: TGTGCCAGCAGGAGTACGACTCCCACGGCTGAAGCTTTCTTT. This codes for CASRSTTPTAEAFF. This sequence joins TRBV7-8 and TRBJ1-1; no definite D call. Trimming took 6 bases from V and 6 from J, leaving 17 bases between them. CDR3 length: 14 amino acids. CDR1 is SGHVS, CDR2 FQNEAQ, per germline.

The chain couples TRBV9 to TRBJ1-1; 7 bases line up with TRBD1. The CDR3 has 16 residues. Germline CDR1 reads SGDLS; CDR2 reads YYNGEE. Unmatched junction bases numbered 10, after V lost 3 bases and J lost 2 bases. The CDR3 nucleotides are TGTGCCAGCAGCGATAAACTCGGACAGGTAAACACTGAAGCTTTCTTT. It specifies CASSDKLGQVNTEAFF.

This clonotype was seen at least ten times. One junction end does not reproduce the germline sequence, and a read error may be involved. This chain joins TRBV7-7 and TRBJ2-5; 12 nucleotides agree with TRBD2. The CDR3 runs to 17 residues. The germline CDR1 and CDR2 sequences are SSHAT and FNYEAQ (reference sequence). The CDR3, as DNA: TGTGCTAGCAGCTCCCGGACTAGCGGGAACCGACCGGAGACCCAGTACTTC. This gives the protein CASSSRTSGNRPETQYF.

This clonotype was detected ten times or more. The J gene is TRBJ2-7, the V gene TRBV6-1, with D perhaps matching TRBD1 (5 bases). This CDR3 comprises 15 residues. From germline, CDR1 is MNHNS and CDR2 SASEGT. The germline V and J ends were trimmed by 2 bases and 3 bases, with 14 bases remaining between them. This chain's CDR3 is CASSESGRERYEQYF. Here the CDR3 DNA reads TGTGCCAGCAGTGAAAGTGGCAGGGAACGCTACGAGCAGTACTTC.

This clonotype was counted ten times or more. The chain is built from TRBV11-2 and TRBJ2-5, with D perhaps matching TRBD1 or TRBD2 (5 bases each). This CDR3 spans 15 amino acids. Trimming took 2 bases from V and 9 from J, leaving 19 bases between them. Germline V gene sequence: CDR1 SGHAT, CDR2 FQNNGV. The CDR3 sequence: CASSLLTGPERAQYF. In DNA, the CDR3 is TGTGCCAGCAGCTTACTCACAGGCCCTGAGAGGGCCCAGTACTTC.

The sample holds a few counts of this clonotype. CDR3 residues: CASSFFGGNYEQYF. CDR3 coding DNA: TGTGCCAGCAGCTTTTTTGGGGGGAACTACGAGCAGTACTTC. This sequence joins TRBV7-9 and TRBJ2-7; possibly TRBD2 for D (6 bases). Per germline, CDR1 SEHNR and CDR2 FQNEAQ (reference sequence). V gave up 3 bases and J gave up 3 bases, with 12 bases separating them. The CDR3 covers 14 residues.

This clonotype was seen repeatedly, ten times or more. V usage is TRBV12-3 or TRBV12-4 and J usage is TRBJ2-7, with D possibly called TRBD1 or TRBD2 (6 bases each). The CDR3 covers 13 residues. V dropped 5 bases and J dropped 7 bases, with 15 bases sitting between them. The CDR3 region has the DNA TGTGCCAGCAGTGACTGGGGGGCGGAGGAGCAGTACTTC. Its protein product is CASSDWGAEEQYF.

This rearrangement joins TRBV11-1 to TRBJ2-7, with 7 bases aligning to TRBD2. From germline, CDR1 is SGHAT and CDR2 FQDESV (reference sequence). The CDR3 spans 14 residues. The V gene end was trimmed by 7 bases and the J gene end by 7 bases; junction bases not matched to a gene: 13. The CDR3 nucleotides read TGTGCCAGCACCCACTCGGCGGGAGACCCAGAGCAGTACTTC. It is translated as CASTHSAGDPEQYF.

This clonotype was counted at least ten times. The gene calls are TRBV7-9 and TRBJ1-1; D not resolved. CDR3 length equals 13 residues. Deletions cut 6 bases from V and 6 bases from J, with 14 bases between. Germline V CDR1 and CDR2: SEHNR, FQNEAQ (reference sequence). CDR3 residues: CASRDLELPEAFF. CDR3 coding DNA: TGTGCCAGCAGAGACCTAGAACTGCCTGAAGCTTTCTTT. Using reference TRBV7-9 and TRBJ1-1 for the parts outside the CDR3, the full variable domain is DTGVSQNPRHKITKRGQNVTFRCDPISEHNRLYWYRQTLGQGPEFLTYFQNEAQLEKSRLLSDRFSAERPKGSFSTLEIQRTEQGDSAMYLCASRDLELPEAFFGQGTRLTVV.

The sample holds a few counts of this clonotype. The CDR3 protein is CSVGDFGVSEAFF. The CDR3 nucleotides are TGCAGCGTTGGGGATTTTGGGGTGAGTGAAGCTTTCTTT. This chain uses TRBV29-1 with TRBJ1-1; D is unresolved. This CDR3 is 13 amino acids long. Looked up from germline, CDR1 is SQVTM and CDR2 is ANQGSEA. V was shortened by 4 bases and J by 7 bases, with 16 bases between the two germline ends.

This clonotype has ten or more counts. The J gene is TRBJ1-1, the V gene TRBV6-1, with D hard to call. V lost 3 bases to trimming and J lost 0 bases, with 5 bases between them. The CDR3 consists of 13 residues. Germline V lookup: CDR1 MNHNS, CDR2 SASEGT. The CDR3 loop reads CASSDYLNTEAFF. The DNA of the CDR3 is TGTGCCAGCAGTGATTATCTGAACACTGAAGCTTTCTTT.

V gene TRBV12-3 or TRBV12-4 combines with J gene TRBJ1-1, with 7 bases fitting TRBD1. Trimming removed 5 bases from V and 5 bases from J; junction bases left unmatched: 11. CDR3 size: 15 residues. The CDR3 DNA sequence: TGTGCCAGCAGTCCCCCGACAGGGAGGGTAACTGAAGCTTTCTTT. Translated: CASSPPTGRVTEAFF.

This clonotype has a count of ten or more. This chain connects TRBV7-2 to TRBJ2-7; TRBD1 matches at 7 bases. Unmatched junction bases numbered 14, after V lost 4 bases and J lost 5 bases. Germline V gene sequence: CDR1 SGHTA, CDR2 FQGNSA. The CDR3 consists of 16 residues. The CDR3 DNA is TGTGCCAGCAGCTCCATCTTACAGGGGTACAGCAACGAGCAGTACTTC. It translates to CASSSILQGYSNEQYF.

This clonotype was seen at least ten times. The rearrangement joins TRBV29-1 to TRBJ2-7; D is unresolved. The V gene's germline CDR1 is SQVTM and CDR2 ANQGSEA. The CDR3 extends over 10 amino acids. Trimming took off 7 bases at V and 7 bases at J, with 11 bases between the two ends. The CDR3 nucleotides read TGCAGCGCCAGTGCCGGAGAGCAGTACTTC. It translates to CSASAGEQYF.

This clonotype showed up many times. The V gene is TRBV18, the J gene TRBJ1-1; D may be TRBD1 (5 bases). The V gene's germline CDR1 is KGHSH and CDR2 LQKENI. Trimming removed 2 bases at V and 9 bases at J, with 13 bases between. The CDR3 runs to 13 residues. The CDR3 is CASSPAAGTKAFF. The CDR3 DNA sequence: TGTGCCAGCTCACCAGCAGCGGGGACCAAAGCTTTCTTT.

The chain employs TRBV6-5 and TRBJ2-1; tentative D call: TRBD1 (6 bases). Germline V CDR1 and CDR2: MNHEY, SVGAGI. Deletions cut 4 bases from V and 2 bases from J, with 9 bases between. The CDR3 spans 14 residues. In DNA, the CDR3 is TGTGCCAGCAGTTCGGACAGTACCTACAATGAGCAGTTCTTC. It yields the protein CASSSDSTYNEQFF.

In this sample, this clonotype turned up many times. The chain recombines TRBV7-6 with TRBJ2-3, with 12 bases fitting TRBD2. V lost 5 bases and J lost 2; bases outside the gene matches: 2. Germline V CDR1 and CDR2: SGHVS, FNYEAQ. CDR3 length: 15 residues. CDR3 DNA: TGTGCCAGCAGCCGGACTAGCGGGATCACAGATACGCAGTATTTT. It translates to CASSRTSGITDTQYF.

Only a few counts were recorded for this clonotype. CDR3 sequence: CASSRGVSPLYEQYF. CDR3 in DNA: TGTGCCAGCAGCCGAGGGGTATCCCCCCTCTACGAGCAGTACTTC. The V gene is TRBV6-1, the J gene TRBJ2-7, with D possibly called TRBD1 or TRBD2 (5 bases each). The germline V gene has CDR1 MNHNS and CDR2 SASEGT. The CDR3 is made up of 15 amino acids. The V and J ends lost 6 bases and 3 bases respectively, with 18 bases between them.

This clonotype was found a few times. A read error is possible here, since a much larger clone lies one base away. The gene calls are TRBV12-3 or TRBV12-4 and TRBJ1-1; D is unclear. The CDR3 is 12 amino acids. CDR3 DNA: TGTGCCAGCAAACGGGTCGTCACTGAAGCTTCCTTT. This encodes CASKRVVTEASF.

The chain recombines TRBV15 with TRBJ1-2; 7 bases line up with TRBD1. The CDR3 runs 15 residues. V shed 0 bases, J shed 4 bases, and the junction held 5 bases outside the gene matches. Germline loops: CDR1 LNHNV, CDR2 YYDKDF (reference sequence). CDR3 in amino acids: CATSRDQGVPYGYTF. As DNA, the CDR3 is TGTGCCACCAGCAGAGATCAGGGGGTTCCCTATGGCTACACCTTC.

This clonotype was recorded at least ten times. For the CDR3, the DNA is TGTGCCAGCAAGCTCCGGGACAGGGAACAAGAGACCCAGTACTTC. It specifies CASKLRDREQETQYF. The chain employs TRBV11-2 and TRBJ2-5; 9 nucleotides match TRBD1. V was clipped by 7 bases and J by 2 bases; unmatched bases: 8. This CDR3 is 15 amino acids long. Looked up from germline, CDR1 is SGHAT and CDR2 is FQNNGV.

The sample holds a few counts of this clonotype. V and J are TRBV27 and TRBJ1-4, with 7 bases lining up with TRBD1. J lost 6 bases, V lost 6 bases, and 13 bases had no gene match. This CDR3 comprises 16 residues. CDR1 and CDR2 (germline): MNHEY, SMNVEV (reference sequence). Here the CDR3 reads CASRPTGPSADEKLFF. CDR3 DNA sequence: TGTGCCAGCAGGCCGACAGGGCCCTCGGCGGATGAAAAACTGTTTTTT.

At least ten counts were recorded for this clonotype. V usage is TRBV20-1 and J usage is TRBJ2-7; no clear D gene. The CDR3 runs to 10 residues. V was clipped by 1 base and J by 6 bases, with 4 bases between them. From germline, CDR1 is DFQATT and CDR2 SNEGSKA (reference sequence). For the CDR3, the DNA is TGCAGTGCTAGAGGGGGCGAGCAGTACTTC. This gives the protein CSARGGEQYF.